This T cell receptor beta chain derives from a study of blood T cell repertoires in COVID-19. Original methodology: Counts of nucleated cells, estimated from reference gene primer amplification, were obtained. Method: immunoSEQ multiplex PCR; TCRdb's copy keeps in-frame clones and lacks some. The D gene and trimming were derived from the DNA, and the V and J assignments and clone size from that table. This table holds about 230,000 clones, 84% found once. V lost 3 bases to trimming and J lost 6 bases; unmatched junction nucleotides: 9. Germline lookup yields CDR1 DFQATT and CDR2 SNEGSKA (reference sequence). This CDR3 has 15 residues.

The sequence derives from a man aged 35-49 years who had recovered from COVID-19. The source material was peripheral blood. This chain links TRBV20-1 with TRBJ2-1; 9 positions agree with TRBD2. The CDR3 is CSASGGTSISNEQFF. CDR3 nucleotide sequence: TGCAGTGCTAGTGGCGGGACTAGCATATCCAATGAGCAGTTCTTC.